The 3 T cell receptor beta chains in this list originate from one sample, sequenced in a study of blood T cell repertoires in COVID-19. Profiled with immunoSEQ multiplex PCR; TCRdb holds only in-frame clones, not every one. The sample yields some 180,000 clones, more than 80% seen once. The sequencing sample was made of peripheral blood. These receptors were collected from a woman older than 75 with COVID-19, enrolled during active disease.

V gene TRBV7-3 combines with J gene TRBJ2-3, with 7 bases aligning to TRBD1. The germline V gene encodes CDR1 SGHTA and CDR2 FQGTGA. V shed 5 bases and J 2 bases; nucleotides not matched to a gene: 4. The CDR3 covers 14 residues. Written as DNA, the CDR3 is TGTGCCAGCAGCCCAGACAGGGCCACAGATACGCAGTATTTT. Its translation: CASSPDRATDTQYF.

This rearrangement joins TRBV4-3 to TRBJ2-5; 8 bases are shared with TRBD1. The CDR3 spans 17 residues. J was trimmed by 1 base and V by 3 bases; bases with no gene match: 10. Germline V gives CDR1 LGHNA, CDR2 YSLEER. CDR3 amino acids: CASSQGVAGGPQETQYF. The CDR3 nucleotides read TGCGCCAGCAGCCAGGGGGTTGCAGGGGGCCCCCAAGAGACCCAGTACTTC.

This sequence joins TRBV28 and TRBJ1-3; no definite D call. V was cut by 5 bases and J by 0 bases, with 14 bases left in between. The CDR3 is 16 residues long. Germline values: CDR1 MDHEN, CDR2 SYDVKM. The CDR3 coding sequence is TGTGCCAGCAGTCCCCGCGGGGATTTCTCTGGAAACACCATATATTTT. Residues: CASSPRGDFSGNTIYF.